These T cell receptor beta chains were read from a single sample in a study of T-cell reconstitution after alpha-beta-depleted transplantation in children. One entry per CDR3 protein results from TCRdb running MiXCR on the PCR reads. The sample lists about 510,000 distinct CDR3 sequences, roughly 11% seen once, with 14% in the top ten. The sequencing used PBMCs, mostly from graft donor cells, collected 180 days after TCRalphabeta/CD19-depleted stem cell transplant. The receptors were sampled from a female patient aged 2 to 10 who had a stem cell transplant for aplastic anemia, so the T cells may come from the graft donor. Each CDR3 is given with its conserved first and last residue. The D gene is left open where the match is weak. The size entry is marked missing in some rows and otherwise reads once, few, many or a size class.

clone_size	v_call	d_call	j_call	cdr3_nt	cdr3_aa
NA	TRBV5-1	NA	TRBJ2-7	TGCGCCAGCAGATCAGGGCCAGGAGGTTACGAGCAGTACTTC	CASRSGPGGYEQYF
few	TRBV7-3	NA	TRBJ2-5	TGTGCCAGCAGCTTAGGGCCCCTGGAGACCCAGTACTTC	CASSLGPLETQYF
many	TRBV28	TRBD2	TRBJ2-4	TGTGCCAGCAGTGTAGCGGGAGGCCGCTATAAAGCCAAAAACATTCAGTACTTC	CASSVAGGRYKAKNIQYF
NA	TRBV18	NA	TRBJ1-2	TGTGCCAGCGCCTGGGCCGCAGGCGAATATGGCTACACCTTC	CASAWAAGEYGYTF
few	TRBV12-3/TRBV12-4	NA	TRBJ2-3	TGTGCCAGCAGTTTTCTGGCCCCGCACGATACGCAGTATTTT	CASSFLAPHDTQYF
NA	TRBV18	NA	TRBJ1-2	TGTGCCAGCTCACCGGGCGCGGACAGAGCTAACTATGGCTACACCTTC	CASSPGADRANYGYTF
NA	TRBV27	NA	TRBJ1-5	TGTGCCAGCATCCTCTCGGAGCCCCAGCATTTT	CASILSEPQHF
few	TRBV4-1	TRBD2	TRBJ2-1	TGCGCCAGCAGCCAAGATCCTAGCGGGGGGTCGTACAATGAGCAGTTCTTC	CASSQDPSGGSYNEQFF
few	TRBV18	TRBD1	TRBJ1-5	TGTGCCAGCTCGGAGGGACAGGGGCGCAATCAGCCCCAGCATTTT	CASSEGQGRNQPQHF
NA	TRBV7-3	TRBD2	TRBJ2-3	TGTGCCAGCAGCTTAAAGAGCGGGGGGGTTACGCAGTATTTT	CASSLKSGGVTQYF
many	TRBV20-1	TRBD2	TRBJ2-1	TGCAGTGCTGCTCGGGAGGGCCGGGGCAATGAGCAGTTCTTC	CSAAREGRGNEQFF
many	TRBV9	NA	TRBJ2-3	TGTGCCAGCAGCGTAAGCGGGAGCACAGATACGCAGTATTTT	CASSVSGSTDTQYF
NA	TRBV5-1	NA	TRBJ2-5	TGCGCCAGCAGCCCGCGGGTCGGAGAGACCCAGTACTTC	CASSPRVGETQYF
many	TRBV29-1	NA	TRBJ2-6	TGCAGCGTTGAAGGGGGGCACTCCGCCGGCTCTGGGGCCAACGTCCTGACTTTC	CSVEGGHSAGSGANVLTF
few	TRBV20-1	NA	TRBJ2-1	TGCAGTGCTAGGCTAGCCGCAAACTCCTACAATGAGCAGTTCTTC	CSARLAANSYNEQFF
NA	TRBV5-1	NA	TRBJ2-1	TGCGCCAGCAGCTCCAACCCGGGAAGCGCCTACAATGAGCAGTTCTTC	CASSSNPGSAYNEQFF
NA	TRBV11-2	TRBD1	TRBJ1-6	TGTGCCAGCAGCGACCCCCGGGACAGGGGGTATCGTAGTTCACCCCTCCACTTT	CASSDPRDRGYRSSPLHF
few	TRBV12-3/TRBV12-4	NA	TRBJ1-1	TGTGCCAGCAGTTTATTAACCACCCGGGGGCGAGCTTTCTTT	CASSLLTTRGRAFF
few	TRBV6-2/TRBV6-3	TRBD1	TRBJ2-1	TGTGCCAGCAGTTACCTGACAGGGCTATACAATGAGCAGTTCTTC	CASSYLTGLYNEQFF
few	TRBV19	TRBD2	TRBJ2-1	TGTGCCAGTGGGAGCGGGAGTACTAAGCAGTGGAATGAGCAGTTCTTC	CASGSGSTKQWNEQFF
NA	TRBV10-3	NA	TRBJ1-2	TGTGCCATCAGGATTTCCTGGGGGAACTATGGCTACACCTTC	CAIRISWGNYGYTF
few	TRBV29-1	NA	TRBJ1-1	TGCAGCGCTCCTTTCCGTGACCCGGTAATTGGGGGGAGGAACACTGAAGCTTTCTTT	CSAPFRDPVIGGRNTEAFF
once	TRBV9	NA	TRBJ1-6	TGTGCCAGCAGCGTAGGAGGGGCCGAGGGTTCACCCCTCCACTTT	CASSVGGAEGSPLHF
few	TRBV5-1	NA	TRBJ1-4	TGCGCCAGCAGCTTGGAGATGCCGGGCCCCGAGGAACTGTTTTTT	CASSLEMPGPEELFF
NA	TRBV27	TRBD2	TRBJ2-7	TGTGCCAGCAACCGCCTGGGTAGCGGGTCCTACGAGCAGTACTTC	CASNRLGSGSYEQYF
once	TRBV3-1	TRBD1	TRBJ2-3	TGTGCCAGCAGCCAAGAGTACAGGGGAAGTCAAGGGCGTACGCAGTATTTT	CASSQEYRGSQGRTQYF
many	TRBV3-1	NA	TRBJ2-7	TGTGCCAGCAGCCCGGGACCCGGGTACGAGCAGTACTTC	CASSPGPGYEQYF
once	TRBV4-3	TRBD1	TRBJ2-5	TGCGCCAGCAGCCAACCGGGACAGGGACAAGAGAGCCAGTACTTC	CASSQPGQGQESQYF
NA	TRBV7-2	TRBD1	TRBJ2-7	TGTGCCAGCAGCTTCTTAAAGGGACAGGGGGGGGACGAGCAGTACTTC	CASSFLKGQGGDEQYF
many	TRBV30	NA	TRBJ1-5	TGTGCCTGGAGTGGACAGCTCAATCAGCCCCAGCATTTT	CAWSGQLNQPQHF
few	TRBV4-3	TRBD1	TRBJ2-7	TGCGCCAGCAGCCAAGCCCCGGACAGGAACACCTACGAGCAGTACTTC	CASSQAPDRNTYEQYF
NA	TRBV15	NA	TRBJ2-7	TGTGCCACCAGCAGTGGGGCGGGTCACGAGCAGTACTTC	CATSSGAGHEQYF
few	TRBV11-3	TRBD2	TRBJ2-2	TGTGCCAGCAGCTTAAAGAGGGGACTAGCGGGAGGGACCGGGGAGCTGTTTTTT	CASSLKRGLAGGTGELFF
many	TRBV5-1	TRBD1	TRBJ2-2	TGCGCCAGCAGCGACCCGGACAGGAGCACCGGGGAGCTGTTTTTT	CASSDPDRSTGELFF
NA	TRBV11-2	TRBD2	TRBJ2-5	TGTGCCAGCAGCCCGCGGGGGTCCGGGAGCTGGTCGGAGACCCAGTACTTC	CASSPRGSGSWSETQYF
NA	TRBV7-2	NA	TRBJ2-1	TGTGCCAGCAGCCCCGTAGGGGACTCGTACAATGAGCAGTTCTTC	CASSPVGDSYNEQFF
few	TRBV5-1	TRBD1	TRBJ2-1	TGCGCCAGCAGCCTTGACAGGGCTTCCTACAATGAGCAGTTCTTC	CASSLDRASYNEQFF
NA	TRBV28	TRBD2	TRBJ2-7	TGTGCCAGCAGTTCCTTGGGACTAGCGGGAGGCTACGAGCAGTACTTC	CASSSLGLAGGYEQYF
NA	TRBV12-3/TRBV12-4	NA	TRBJ2-3	TGTGCCAGCAGTGGCTTTCGAGATACGCAGTATTTT	CASSGFRDTQYF
NA	TRBV29-1	NA	TRBJ2-3	TGCAGCGCCCGGTGGAGGTGGGCCACAGATACGCAGTATTTT	CSARWRWATDTQYF
few	TRBV29-1	NA	TRBJ2-1	TGCAGCGTTTTCCCTTTGGCCCGTGAACCCCCCTACAATGAGCAGTTCTTC	CSVFPLAREPPYNEQFF
NA	TRBV7-3	TRBD1	TRBJ1-1	TGTGCCAGCAGCTTAGTCCAGGGGGGGATGACTGAAGCTTTCTTT	CASSLVQGGMTEAFF
NA	TRBV29-1	NA	TRBJ1-2	TGCAGCGTTGAGGGACTGACAGGCGCGCGGGGCTACACCTTC	CSVEGLTGARGYTF
few	TRBV28	NA	TRBJ1-6	TGCGCGCATAGGAGCTCCTATAATTCACCCCTCCACTTT	CAHRSSYNSPLHF
NA	TRBV29-1	NA	TRBJ1-2	TGCAGCGTTGATCTCTATGGCTACACCTTC	CSVDLYGYTF
few	TRBV6-1	TRBD2	TRBJ2-1	TGTGCCAGTAAGAAGGCTAGCGGGAGTCGAGAGCAGTTCTTC	CASKKASGSREQFF
NA	TRBV4-1	NA	TRBJ2-1	TGCGCCAGCAGCCAAGAATGGGAGGCTTTGGGGTATTACAATGAGCAGTTCTTC	CASSQEWEALGYYNEQFF
NA	TRBV12-3/TRBV12-4	NA	TRBJ1-1	TGTGCCAGCAGGCGGGACGGACTGAACACTGAAGCTTTCTTT	CASRRDGLNTEAFF
NA	TRBV6-2/TRBV6-3	NA	TRBJ1-1	TGTGCCAGCAGTTACGGCAGGGTGGGCACTGAAGCTTTCTTT	CASSYGRVGTEAFF